This T cell receptor (beta chain) is from a study of cytomegalovirus exposure and HLA in healthy donors. V dropped 4 bases and J dropped 0 bases, with 13 bases sitting between them. This CDR3 is built from 16 residues. Germline V gene lookup returns CDR1 SGHNT and CDR2 YYREEE (reference sequence). Both 60 Vbeta primers and 13 Jbeta primers went into the PCR. TCRdb's table, derived via immunoSEQ multiplex PCR, lists solely in-frame clones and lacks some. The sample consists of 190,000 or so clones, 80% of them appearing once. Material: PBMCs. The origin of this receptor is a boy younger than 18 in good health and CMV-seronegative. The chain is built from TRBV5-4 and TRBJ2-2; maybe TRBD1 (6 bases). As DNA, the CDR3 is TGTGCCAGCAGCCCGGAGACAGGAGCGAACACCGGGGAGCTGTTTTTT. This encodes CASSPETGANTGELFF.